Shown below are 17 T cell receptor beta chains from a single sample sequenced in a study of cytomegalovirus exposure and HLA in healthy donors. The PCR used 60 Vbeta and 13 Jbeta primers. Using immunoSEQ multiplex PCR, the repertoire was profiled, and TCRdb retains in-frame clones only, with some absent. The sample lists some 200,000 clones, 60% to 85% occurring once. Sequenced material: PBMCs. Receptors were obtained from a girl aged 5 to 17 in good health and CMV-seropositive.

This clone was recorded once. The chain recombines TRBV19 with TRBJ1-2; 10 bases agree with TRBD1. CDR3 length: 13 residues. The V segment lost 4 bases and the J segment 4 bases; nucleotides outside the gene matches: 0. Germline values: CDR1 LNHDA, CDR2 SQIVND (reference sequence). CDR3 nucleotide sequence: TGTGCCAGTAGTAGGGACAGGGGCTATGGCTACACCTTC. Protein sequence: CASSRDRGYGYTF.

This chain connects TRBV30 to TRBJ1-5; D not certain. The CDR3 length is 15 residues. The germline CDR1 and CDR2 sequences are GTSNPN and SVGIG (reference sequence). Trimming removed 0 bases from V and 1 base from J, with 10 bases in between. The CDR3 protein is CAWSVSWASNQPQHF. The CDR3 nucleotides read TGTGCCTGGAGTGTATCCTGGGCAAGCAATCAGCCCCAGCATTTT.

This chain connects TRBV5-6 to TRBJ1-1, with 7 bases identical to TRBD1. V shed 4 bases, J shed 6 bases, and the junction held 9 bases outside the gene matches. This CDR3 spans 14 amino acids. From germline, CDR1 is SGHDT and CDR2 YYEEEE. The CDR3, as DNA: TGTGCCAGCAGCCTGACAGGGTTCAACGCTGAAGCTTTCTTT. Translating gives CASSLTGFNAEAFF.

This chain connects TRBV11-2 to TRBJ2-2; 8 positions agree with TRBD2. V lost 2 bases to trimming and J lost 0 bases; unmatched junction nucleotides: 5. The CDR3 contains 17 residues. CDR1 is SGHAT and CDR2 is FQNNGV in the germline V gene. CDR3 coding DNA: TGTGCCAGCAGCTTATTTGCGGGGGGCACGAACACCGGGGAGCTGTTTTTT. As protein: CASSLFAGGTNTGELFF.

The gene calls are TRBV7-9 and TRBJ1-2; 12 positions match TRBD1. This CDR3 contains 16 residues. Germline assignment: CDR1 SEHNR and CDR2 FQNEAQ (reference sequence). The J segment lost 4 bases and the V segment lost 6 bases, leaving 9 bases of the junction unmatched. CDR3 region: CASSLGQGALSYGYTF. The CDR3 region has the DNA TGTGCCAGCAGTCTGGGACAGGGGGCGCTTAGCTATGGCTACACCTTC.

The V gene is TRBV6-6, the J gene TRBJ1-4; 10 nucleotides line up with TRBD1. Looked up from germline, CDR1 is MNHNY and CDR2 is SVGAGI (reference sequence). This CDR3 is 15 amino acids long. V shed 6 bases and J 8 bases; nucleotides not matched to a gene: 9. This CDR3 is CASSNLGQGREKLFF. In nucleotides, the CDR3 is TGTGCCAGCAGCAATCTGGGACAGGGGAGAGAAAAACTGTTTTTT.

This chain links TRBV2 with TRBJ2-7; the match to TRBD1 covers 11 bases. This CDR3 is 13 amino acids long. From germline, CDR1 is SNHLY and CDR2 FYNNEI. V was pared by 6 bases and J by 2 bases, with 0 bases of the junction left unmatched. The CDR3: CASRGQGAYEQYF. The CDR3 DNA sequence: TGTGCCAGCAGGGGACAGGGGGCCTACGAGCAGTACTTC.

The CDR3 spells CAWSVQFGNNEQFF. The CDR3 nucleotides are TGTGCCTGGAGTGTACAATTCGGGAACAATGAGCAGTTCTTC. The V gene is TRBV30, the J gene TRBJ2-1, with D tentatively TRBD2 (5 bases). The CDR3 has 14 amino acids. Deletions cut 0 bases from V and 5 bases from J, with 11 bases between. The germline CDR1 and CDR2 sequences are GTSNPN and SVGIG (reference sequence).

The chain employs TRBV14 and TRBJ2-5, with 11 bases lining up with TRBD2. Germline assignment: CDR1 SGHDN and CDR2 FVKESK. The CDR3 has 16 amino acids. V lost 4 bases and J lost 2; bases outside the gene matches: 6. The CDR3 protein is CASSPSRLAGQETQYF. CDR3 bases: TGTGCCAGCAGCCCCTCGCGACTAGCGGGGCAAGAGACCCAGTACTTC.

A few counts support this clone. The V call is TRBV9, the J call TRBJ2-1; 11 nucleotides agree with TRBD2. Germline CDR1 reads SGDLS; CDR2 reads YYNGEE. The CDR3 is 15 residues long. V gave up 0 bases and J gave up 10 bases; unmatched junction bases: 6. The CDR3 bases are TGTGCCAGCAGCGTAGCTCTAGCGGGGGGCCTAGAGCAGTTCTTC. As protein: CASSVALAGGLEQFF.

J is TRBJ1-2 and V is TRBV5-1, with D possibly matching TRBD1 (5 bases). V lost 2 bases, J lost 3 bases, and 8 bases lay in between. CDR3 size: 13 residues. Germline V gives CDR1 SGHRS, CDR2 YFSETQ. The chain's CDR3 is CASSLQVHYGYTF. The CDR3 coding sequence is TGCGCCAGCAGCTTACAGGTTCACTATGGCTACACCTTC.

The genes are TRBV29-1 and TRBJ1-1; tentatively, D is TRBD1 (5 bases). From germline, CDR1 is SQVTM and CDR2 ANQGSEA. CDR3 length: 13 amino acids. V was trimmed by 4 bases and J by 5 bases, leaving 14 bases between them. The CDR3 spells CSVAGRAHTEAFF. The CDR3 DNA reads as TGCAGCGTTGCAGGGAGGGCCCATACTGAAGCTTTCTTT.

This clone turned up a few times. The V call is TRBV6-5, the J call TRBJ2-7; D unresolved. Germline V gene sequence: CDR1 MNHEY, CDR2 SVGAGI. Trimming left V 3 bases short and J 7 bases short, with 7 bases between. The length of the CDR3 is 11 residues. This CDR3 is CASSYGGEQYF. As DNA, the CDR3 is TGTGCCAGCAGTTATGGCGGTGAGCAGTACTTC.

The rearrangement joins TRBV11-2 to TRBJ1-2, with a possible D match to TRBD1 (5 bases). V was clipped by 1 base and J by 7 bases, with 13 bases between them. This CDR3 spans 14 amino acids. Germline assignment: CDR1 SGHAT and CDR2 FQNNGV. CDR3 sequence: CASSLGSGGSGYTF. In nucleotides, the CDR3 is TGTGCCAGCAGCTTAGGAAGCGGGGGGTCTGGCTACACCTTC.

The CDR3 DNA sequence: TGTGCCAGCAGCCGAGGGTCTTATGGGGGCTACACCTTC. Amino acids: CASSRGSYGGYTF. This rearrangement joins TRBV5-4 to TRBJ1-2, with D hard to call. The germline V gene encodes CDR1 SGHNT and CDR2 YYREEE (reference sequence). The CDR3 covers 13 residues. The ends were cut back, 4 bases at V and 8 bases at J, with 15 bases in the middle.

The rearrangement uses TRBV19 and TRBJ2-3, with 7 bases fitting TRBD2. CDR1 and CDR2 (germline): LNHDA, SQIVND (reference sequence). The junction had 12 bases not matched to a gene; V was cut back by 6 bases and J by 3 bases. This CDR3 region has 16 residues. The CDR3 spells CASRVSGGRVTDTQYF. CDR3 bases: TGTGCCAGTAGGGTGAGCGGTGGGAGGGTAACAGATACGCAGTATTTT.

The rearrangement joins TRBV5-1 to TRBJ2-3; D is possibly TRBD2 (7 bases). Germline V gene data show CDR1 as SGHRS and CDR2 as YFSETQ. The CDR3 length is 16 residues. V gave up 6 bases and J gave up 1 base, with 18 bases separating them. CDR3 residues: CASTLGGGAGTDTQYF. CDR3 sequence (DNA): TGCGCCAGCACTTTGGGAGGGGGGGCTGGCACAGATACGCAGTATTTT.